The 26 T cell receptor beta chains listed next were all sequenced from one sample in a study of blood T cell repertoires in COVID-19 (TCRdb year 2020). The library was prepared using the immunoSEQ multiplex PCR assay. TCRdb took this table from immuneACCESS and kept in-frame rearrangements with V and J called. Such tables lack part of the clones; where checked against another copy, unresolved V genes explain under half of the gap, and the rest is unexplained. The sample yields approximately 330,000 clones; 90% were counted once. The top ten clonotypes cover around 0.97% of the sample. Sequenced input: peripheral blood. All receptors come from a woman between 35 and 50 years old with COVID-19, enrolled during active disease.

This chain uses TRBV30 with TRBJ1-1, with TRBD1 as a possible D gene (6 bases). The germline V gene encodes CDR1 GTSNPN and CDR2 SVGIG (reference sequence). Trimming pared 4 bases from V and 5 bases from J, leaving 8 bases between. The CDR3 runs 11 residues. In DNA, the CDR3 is TGTGCCTGGAAGGGGGGGACTGAAGCTTTCTTT. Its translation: CAWKGGTEAFF.

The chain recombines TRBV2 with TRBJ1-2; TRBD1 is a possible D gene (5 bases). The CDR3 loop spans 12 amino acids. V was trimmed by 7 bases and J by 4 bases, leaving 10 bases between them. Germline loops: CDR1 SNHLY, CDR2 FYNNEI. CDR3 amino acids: CASTSDSYGYTF. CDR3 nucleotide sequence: TGTGCCAGCACATCCGACAGCTATGGCTACACCTTC. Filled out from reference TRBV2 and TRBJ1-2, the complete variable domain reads EPEVTQTPSHQVTQMGQEVILRCVPISNHLYFYWYRQILGQKVEFLVSFYNNEISEKSEIFDDQFSVERPDGSNFTLKIRSTKLEDSAMYFCASTSDSYGYTFGSGTRLTVV.

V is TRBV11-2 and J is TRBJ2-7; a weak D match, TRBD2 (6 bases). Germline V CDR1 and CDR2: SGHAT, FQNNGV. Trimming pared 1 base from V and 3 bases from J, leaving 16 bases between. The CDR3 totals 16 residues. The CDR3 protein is CASSLVRREIIYEQYF. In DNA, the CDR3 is TGTGCCAGCAGCTTAGTTCGACGGGAGATTATCTACGAGCAGTACTTC.

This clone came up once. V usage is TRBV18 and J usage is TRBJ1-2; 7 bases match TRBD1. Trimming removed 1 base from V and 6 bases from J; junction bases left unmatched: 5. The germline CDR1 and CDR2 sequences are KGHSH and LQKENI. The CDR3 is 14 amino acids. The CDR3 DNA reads TGTGCCAGCTCACCACGTCAGGGGGGTAATGGCTACACCTTC. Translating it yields CASSPRQGGNGYTF.

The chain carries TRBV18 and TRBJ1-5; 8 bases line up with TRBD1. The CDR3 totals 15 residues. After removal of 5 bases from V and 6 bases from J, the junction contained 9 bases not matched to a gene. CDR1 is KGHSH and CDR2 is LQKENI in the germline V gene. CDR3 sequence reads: CASSTRPDRVQPQHF. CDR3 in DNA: TGTGCCAGCTCAACCCGCCCGGACAGGGTTCAGCCCCAGCATTTT.

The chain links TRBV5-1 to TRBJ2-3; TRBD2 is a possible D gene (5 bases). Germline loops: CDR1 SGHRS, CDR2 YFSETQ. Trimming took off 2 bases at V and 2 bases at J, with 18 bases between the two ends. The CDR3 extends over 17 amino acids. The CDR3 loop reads CASSFPAGLSLTDTQYF. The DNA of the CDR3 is TGCGCCAGCAGCTTCCCCGCTGGACTTTCACTCACAGATACGCAGTATTTT.

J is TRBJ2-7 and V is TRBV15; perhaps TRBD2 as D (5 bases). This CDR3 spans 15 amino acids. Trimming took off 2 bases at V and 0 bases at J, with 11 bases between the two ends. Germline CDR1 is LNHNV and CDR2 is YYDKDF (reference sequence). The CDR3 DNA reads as TGTGCCACCAGCAGACCCGGACGGGACTCCTACGAGCAGTACTTC. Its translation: CATSRPGRDSYEQYF.

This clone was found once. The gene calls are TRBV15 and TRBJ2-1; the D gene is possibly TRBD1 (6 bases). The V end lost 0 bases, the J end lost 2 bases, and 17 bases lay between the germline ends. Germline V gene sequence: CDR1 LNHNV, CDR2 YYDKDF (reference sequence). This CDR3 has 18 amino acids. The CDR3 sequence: CATSRDVLQSGAYNEQFF. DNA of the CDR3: TGTGCCACCAGCAGAGATGTATTGCAGTCAGGGGCCTACAATGAGCAGTTCTTC. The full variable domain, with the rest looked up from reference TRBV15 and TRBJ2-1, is DAMVIQNPRYQVTQFGKPVTLSCSQTLNHNVMYWYQQKSSQAPKLLFHYYDKDFNNEADTPDNFQSRRPNTSFCFLDIRSPGLGDTAMYLCATSRDVLQSGAYNEQFFGPGTRLTVL.

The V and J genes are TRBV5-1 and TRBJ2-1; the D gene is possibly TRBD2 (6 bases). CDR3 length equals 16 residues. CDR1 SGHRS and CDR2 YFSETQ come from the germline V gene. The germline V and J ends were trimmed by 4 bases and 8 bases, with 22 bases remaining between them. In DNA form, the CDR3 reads TGCGCCAGCAGCCCACCCTACGGGGGAGGTCGGGATGAGCAGTTCTTC. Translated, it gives CASSPPYGGGRDEQFF.

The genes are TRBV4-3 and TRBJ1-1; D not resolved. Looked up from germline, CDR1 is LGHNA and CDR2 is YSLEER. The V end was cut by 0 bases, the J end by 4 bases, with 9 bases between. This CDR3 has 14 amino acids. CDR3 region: CASSQDLRVTEAFF. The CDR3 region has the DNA TGCGCCAGCAGCCAAGATCTGCGGGTCACTGAAGCTTTCTTT.

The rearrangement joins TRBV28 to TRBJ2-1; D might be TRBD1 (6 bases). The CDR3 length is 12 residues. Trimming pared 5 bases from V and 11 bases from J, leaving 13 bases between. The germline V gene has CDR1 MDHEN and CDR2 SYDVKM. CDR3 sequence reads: CASSPYREKQFF. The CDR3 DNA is TGTGCCAGCAGTCCCTACAGGGAGAAGCAGTTCTTC.

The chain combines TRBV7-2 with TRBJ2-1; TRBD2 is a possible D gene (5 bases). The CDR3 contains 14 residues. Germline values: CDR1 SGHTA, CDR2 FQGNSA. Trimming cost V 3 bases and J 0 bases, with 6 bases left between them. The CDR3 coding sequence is TGTGCCAGCAGCTTCCGGGACTCCTACAATGAGCAGTTCTTC. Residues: CASSFRDSYNEQFF.

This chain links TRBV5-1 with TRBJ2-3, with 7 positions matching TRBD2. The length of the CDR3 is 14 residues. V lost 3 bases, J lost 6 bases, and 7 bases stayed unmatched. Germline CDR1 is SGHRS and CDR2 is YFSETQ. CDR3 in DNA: TGCGCCAGCAGCTGGGAATGGGGAGGGGATACGCAGTATTTT. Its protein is CASSWEWGGDTQYF.

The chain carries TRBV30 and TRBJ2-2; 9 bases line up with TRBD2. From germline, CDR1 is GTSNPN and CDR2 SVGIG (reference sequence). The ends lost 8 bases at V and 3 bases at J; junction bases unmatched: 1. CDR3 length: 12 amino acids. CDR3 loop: CAQRGDTGELFF. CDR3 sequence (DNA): TGTGCCCAGCGGGGGGACACCGGGGAGCTGTTTTTT.

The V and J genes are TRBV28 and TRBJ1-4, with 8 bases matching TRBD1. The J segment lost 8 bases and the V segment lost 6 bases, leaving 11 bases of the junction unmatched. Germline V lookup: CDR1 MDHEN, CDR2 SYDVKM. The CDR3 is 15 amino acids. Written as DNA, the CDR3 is TGTGCCAGCAGCCCCGACAGGGGCTGGGAAGAAAAACTGTTTTTT. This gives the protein CASSPDRGWEEKLFF. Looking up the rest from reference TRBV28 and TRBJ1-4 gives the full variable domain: DVKVTQSSRYLVKRTGEKVFLECVQDMDHENMFWYRQDPGLGLRLIYFSYDVKMKEKGDIPEGYSVSREKKERFSLILESASTNQTSMYLCASSPDRGWEEKLFFGSGTQLSVL.

CDR3 bases: TGTGCCTGGAGCGGACAGGTCTTAGCTTTCTTT. This gives the protein CAWSGQVLAFF. The J gene is TRBJ1-1, the V gene TRBV30, with TRBD1 matching 7 bases. With V trimmed by 3 bases and J by 10 bases, 5 bases remained unmatched. This CDR3 comprises 11 residues. Germline-derived CDR1 and CDR2 are GTSNPN and SVGIG (reference sequence). The full variable domain, its missing parts supplied by reference TRBV30 and TRBJ1-1, is SQTIHQWPATLVQPVGSPLSLECTVEGTSNPNLYWYRQAAGRGLQLLFYSVGIGQISSEVPQNLSASRPQDRQFILSSKKLLLSDSGFYLCAWSGQVLAFFGQGTRLTVV.

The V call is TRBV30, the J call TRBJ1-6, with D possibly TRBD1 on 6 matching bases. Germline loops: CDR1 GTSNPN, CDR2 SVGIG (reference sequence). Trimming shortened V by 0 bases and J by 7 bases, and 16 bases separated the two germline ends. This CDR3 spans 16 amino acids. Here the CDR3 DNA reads TGTGCCTGGAGTGTGGGTCGGACAGTCATCAATTCACCCCTCCACTTT. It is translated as CAWSVGRTVINSPLHF.

CDR3 region: CSAATDREAFF. The CDR3 DNA reads TGCAGTGCTGCCACCGACAGAGAAGCTTTCTTT. V and J are TRBV20-1 and TRBJ1-1; weak D call: TRBD1 (5 bases). The CDR3 is 11 amino acids. From germline, CDR1 is DFQATT and CDR2 SNEGSKA (reference sequence). V lost 5 bases and J 8 bases, leaving 12 bases between the germline ends.

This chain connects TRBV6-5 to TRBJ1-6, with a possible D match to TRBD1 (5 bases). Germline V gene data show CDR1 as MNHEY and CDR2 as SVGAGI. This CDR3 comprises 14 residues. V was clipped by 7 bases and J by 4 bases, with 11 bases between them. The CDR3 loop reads CASMEGIYNSPLHF. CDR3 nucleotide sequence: TGTGCCAGCATGGAGGGGATTTATAATTCACCCCTCCACTTT.

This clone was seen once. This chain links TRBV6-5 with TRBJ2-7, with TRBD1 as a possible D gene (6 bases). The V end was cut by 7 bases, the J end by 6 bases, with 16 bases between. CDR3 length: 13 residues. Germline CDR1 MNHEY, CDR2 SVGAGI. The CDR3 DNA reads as TGTGCCAGCAATTTTCCGGGACAACGCGAGCAGTACTTC. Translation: CASNFPGQREQYF.

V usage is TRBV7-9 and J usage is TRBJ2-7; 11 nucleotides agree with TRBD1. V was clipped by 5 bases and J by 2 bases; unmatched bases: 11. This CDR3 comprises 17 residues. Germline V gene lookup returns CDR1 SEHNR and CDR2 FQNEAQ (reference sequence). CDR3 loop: CASSQWAGGQGAYEQYF. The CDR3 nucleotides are TGTGCCAGCAGCCAGTGGGCCGGGGGACAGGGGGCCTACGAGCAGTACTTC. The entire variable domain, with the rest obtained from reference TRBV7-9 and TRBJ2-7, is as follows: DTGVSQNPRHKITKRGQNVTFRCDPISEHNRLYWYRQTLGQGPEFLTYFQNEAQLEKSRLLSDRFSAERPKGSFSTLEIQRTEQGDSAMYLCASSQWAGGQGAYEQYFGPGTRLTVT.

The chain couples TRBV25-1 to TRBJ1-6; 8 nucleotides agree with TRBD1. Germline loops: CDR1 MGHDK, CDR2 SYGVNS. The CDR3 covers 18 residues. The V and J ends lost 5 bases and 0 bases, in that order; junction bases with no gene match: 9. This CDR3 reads CASSPVGTGLSYNSPLHF. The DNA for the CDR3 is TGTGCCAGCAGTCCTGTAGGGACAGGTCTCTCCTATAATTCACCCCTCCACTTT.

CDR3 nucleotides: TGTGCCAGCAGCCAAGGATTTGGGCGGGGGGGAGAGACCCAGTACTTC. As protein: CASSQGFGRGGETQYF. The genes are TRBV4-2 and TRBJ2-5; 9 bases are shared with TRBD2. In germline, CDR1 is LGHNA, CDR2 YNFKEQ. V shed 1 base and J 4 bases; nucleotides not matched to a gene: 7. This CDR3 has 16 amino acids.

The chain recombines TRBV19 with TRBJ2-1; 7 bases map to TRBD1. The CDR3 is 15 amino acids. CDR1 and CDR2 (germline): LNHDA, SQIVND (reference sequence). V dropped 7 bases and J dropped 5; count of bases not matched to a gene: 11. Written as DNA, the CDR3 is TGTGCCAGTACCAGACCAGGGACAGTTAACAATGAGCAGTTCTTC. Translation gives CASTRPGTVNNEQFF.

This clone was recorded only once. The CDR3 nucleotides read TGTGCCAGCGGCACTGGGGGGGGAGGCGGGGAGCTGTTTTTT. Residues: CASGTGGGGGELFF. The chain employs TRBV28 and TRBJ2-2; 7 bases match TRBD2. V gave up 8 bases and J gave up 7 bases; unmatched junction bases: 10. The CDR3 totals 14 residues. CDR1 MDHEN and CDR2 SYDVKM come from the germline V gene.

CDR3 residues: CATSRGDSVSGNTIYF. Here the CDR3 DNA reads TGTGCCACCAGCAGAGGGGACAGCGTCTCTGGAAACACCATATATTTT. The chain joins TRBV15 to TRBJ1-3; 7 positions match TRBD1. CDR1 and CDR2 from the germline V gene are LNHNV and YYDKDF (reference sequence). The CDR3 consists of 16 residues. With V trimmed by 1 base and J by 0 bases, 3 bases remained unmatched.